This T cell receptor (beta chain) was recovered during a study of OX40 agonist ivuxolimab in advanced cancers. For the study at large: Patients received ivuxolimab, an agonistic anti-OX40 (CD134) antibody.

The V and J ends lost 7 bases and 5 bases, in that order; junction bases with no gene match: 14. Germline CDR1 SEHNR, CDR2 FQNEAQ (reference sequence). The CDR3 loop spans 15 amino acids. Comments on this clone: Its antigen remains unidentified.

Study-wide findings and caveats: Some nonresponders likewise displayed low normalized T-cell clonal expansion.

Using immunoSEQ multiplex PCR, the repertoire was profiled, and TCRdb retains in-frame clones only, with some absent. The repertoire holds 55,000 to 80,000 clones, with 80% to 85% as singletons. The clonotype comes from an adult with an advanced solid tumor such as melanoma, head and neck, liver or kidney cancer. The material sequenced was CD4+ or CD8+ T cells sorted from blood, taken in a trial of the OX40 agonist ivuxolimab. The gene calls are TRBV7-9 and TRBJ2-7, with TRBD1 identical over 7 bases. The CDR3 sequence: CASTPSIGTDHEQYF. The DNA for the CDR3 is TGTGCCAGCACGCCCTCCATTGGGACAGACCACGAGCAGTACTTC.